The rows below give T cell receptor beta chains drawn from one sample of a study of response to subunit inactivated influenza vaccine. TCRdb fed the RT-PCR reads into MiXCR, producing one record per CDR3 protein. The table shows 560,000 or so distinct CDR3 sequences, with 6% to 9% occurring only once. This specimen consisted of PBMCs from blood, obtained 23 to 25 months after vaccination. The source of these receptors is a man between 50 and 69 years old who received an inactivated influenza vaccine. CDR3s include the opening cysteine and the closing phenylalanine or tryptophan. Fields, in order: D gene, clone size, V gene, J gene, CDR3 protein, CDR3 DNA. The D gene is left open where the match is weak. Clone size is not always given. Where it is, it says once, few, many or a class for expanded clones.

.	few	TRBV20-1	TRBJ1-3	CSASLVGPSSGNTIYF	TGCAGTGCTAGTCTAGTGGGCCCTAGCTCTGGAAACACCATATATTTT
.	few	TRBV10-3	TRBJ1-5	CAISESGYQPQHF	TGTGCCATCAGTGAGTCCGGGTATCAGCCCCAGCATTTT
.	.	TRBV12-3/TRBV12-4	TRBJ1-1	CASSLRVGYLSMSVGGAFF	TGTGCCAGCAGTTTAAGGGTTGGGTATTTGTCGATGTCCGTCGGGGGAGCTTTCTTT
TRBD2	.	TRBV30	TRBJ2-2	CAWSVGTSGGLPGELFF	TGTGCCTGGAGTGTAGGGACTAGCGGGGGTCTTCCCGGGGAGCTGTTTTTT
.	.	TRBV12-3/TRBV12-4	TRBJ1-2	CASSLDWGDNYGYTF	TGTGCCAGCAGTTTAGATTGGGGAGACAACTATGGCTACACCTTC
.	few	TRBV12-3/TRBV12-4	TRBJ2-3	CASSLEGSRSTDTQYF	TGTGCCAGCAGTTTAGAGGGTAGCAGGAGCACAGATACGCAGTATTTT
TRBD2	many	TRBV20-1	TRBJ2-3	CSARLAESTDTQYF	TGCAGTGCCCGACTAGCGGAGTCCACAGATACGCAGTATTTT
.	many	TRBV21-1	TRBJ2-7	CASSKFREQYF	TGTGCCAGCAGCAAATTTCGCGAGCAGTACTTC
.	few	TRBV4-3	TRBJ2-2	CASSQKIQGGELFF	TGCGCCAGCAGCCAGAAAATCCAGGGCGGGGAGCTGTTTTTT
.	many	TRBV20-1	TRBJ1-6	CSAREQGSYNSPLHF	TGCAGTGCTAGAGAACAGGGTTCCTATAATTCACCCCTCCACTTT
.	.	TRBV15	TRBJ2-5	CATSSRDAETQYF	TGTGCCACCAGCAGTCGAGATGCAGAGACCCAGTACTTC
TRBD1	few	TRBV4-3	TRBJ1-2	CASSQVVTGLYGYTF	TGCGCCAGCAGCCAAGTGGTGACAGGGCTTTATGGCTACACCTTC
.	many	TRBV20-1	TRBJ2-7	CSAFRTEWSYEQYF	TGCAGTGCTTTTCGGACAGAATGGTCCTACGAGCAGTACTTC
TRBD2	few	TRBV7-2	TRBJ2-3	CASSLGTSGSSDTQYF	TGTGCCAGCAGCTTGGGGACTAGCGGGAGCTCAGATACGCAGTATTTT
.	many	TRBV28	TRBJ1-3	CASSLQARLSGNTIYF	TGTGCCAGCAGTTTACAGGCTCGACTCTCTGGAAACACCATATATTTT
.	many	TRBV7-9	TRBJ2-2	CASSSGQNPGELFF	TGTGCCAGCAGCTCCGGACAGAATCCCGGGGAGCTGTTTTTT
TRBD2	.	TRBV20-1	TRBJ2-5	CSASERGGRSQETQYF	TGCAGTGCTAGCGAGCGGGGAGGCAGGAGCCAAGAGACCCAGTACTTC
.	.	TRBV7-8	TRBJ1-4	CASSPPAQDEKLFF	TGTGCCAGCAGCCCCCCCGCCCAAGATGAAAAACTGTTTTTT
TRBD2	.	TRBV6-1	TRBJ2-1	CASTNPGSGRNEQFF	TGTGCCAGCACCAACCCCGGGAGCGGGAGAAATGAGCAGTTCTTC
.	.	TRBV29-1	TRBJ2-1	CSVFNPNKGNEQFF	TGCAGCGTTTTCAACCCGAATAAGGGCAATGAGCAGTTCTTC
.	few	TRBV9	TRBJ2-1	CASSDGTGGYNEQFF	TGTGCCAGCAGCGACGGGACTGGGGGGTACAATGAGCAGTTCTTC
TRBD2	.	TRBV27	TRBJ2-7	CASRRTLAGAYSYEQYF	TGTGCCAGCAGGCGAACCCTAGCGGGAGCTTACTCCTACGAGCAGTACTTC
.	.	TRBV28	TRBJ2-2	CASSLDGVANTGELFF	TGTGCCAGCAGTTTAGACGGTGTCGCGAACACCGGGGAGCTGTTTTTT
.	few	TRBV15	TRBJ1-6	CATSRDLRQVDSPLHF	TGTGCCACCAGCAGAGATCTGCGTCAGGTAGATTCACCCCTCCACTTT
.	.	TRBV20-1	TRBJ2-4	CSARDQGAKNIQYF	TGCAGTGCTAGAGATCAGGGGGCCAAAAACATTCAGTACTTC
.	.	TRBV20-1	TRBJ2-2	CSAPGRLNTGELFF	TGCAGTGCACCAGGGCGGTTGAACACCGGGGAGCTGTTTTTT
.	few	TRBV27	TRBJ2-5	CASSPGRYQETQYF	TGTGCCAGCAGCCCGGGGCGGTACCAAGAGACCCAGTACTTC
TRBD1	few	TRBV5-1	TRBJ2-6	CASSLAGTGRSGANVLTF	TGCGCCAGCAGCTTGGCCGGGACAGGGAGGTCTGGGGCCAACGTCCTGACTTTC
.	few	TRBV6-2/TRBV6-3	TRBJ2-3	CASSYSTGLNTDTQYF	TGTGCCAGCAGTTACTCGACCGGACTTAACACAGATACGCAGTATTTT
.	once	TRBV7-2	TRBJ2-3	CASSPGQTTDTQYF	TGTGCCAGCAGCCCGGGACAAACCACAGATACGCAGTATTTT
TRBD1	.	TRBV18	TRBJ2-3	CASSPIGGGQGATDTQYF	TGTGCCAGCTCACCGATCGGAGGTGGACAGGGGGCCACAGATACGCAGTATTTT
.	.	TRBV29-1	TRBJ1-1	CSVEPLRGAFF	TGCAGCGTTGAACCTCTTCGGGGGGCTTTCTTT